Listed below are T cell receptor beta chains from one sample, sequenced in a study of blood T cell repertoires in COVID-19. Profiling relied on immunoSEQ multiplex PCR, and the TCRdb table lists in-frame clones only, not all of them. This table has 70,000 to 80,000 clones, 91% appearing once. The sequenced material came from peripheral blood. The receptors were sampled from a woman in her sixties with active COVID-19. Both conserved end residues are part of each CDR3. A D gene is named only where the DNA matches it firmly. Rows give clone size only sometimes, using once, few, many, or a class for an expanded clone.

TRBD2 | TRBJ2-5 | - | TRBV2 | TGTGCCAGCAGTCAAGGACTAGCGGGAGCAGGAGAGACCCAGTACTTC | CASSQGLAGAGETQYF
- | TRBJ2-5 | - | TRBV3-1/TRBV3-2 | TGTGCCAGCAGCCTAAGCACAGGGACAAGGGACGAGACCCAGTACTTC | CASSLSTGTRDETQYF
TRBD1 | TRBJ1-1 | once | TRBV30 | TGTGCCTGGAGTCCTCCACAGGGGGTGGGCACTGAAGCTTTCTTT | CAWSPPQGVGTEAFF
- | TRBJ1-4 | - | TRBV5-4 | TGTGCCAGCAGCCTGGGAGCGGGTAATGAAAAACTGTTTTTT | CASSLGAGNEKLFF
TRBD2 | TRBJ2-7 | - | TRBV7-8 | TGTGCCAGCAGCTCACTAGCGGGAGGGAACGAGCAGTACTTC | CASSSLAGGNEQYF
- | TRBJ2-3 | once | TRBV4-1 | TGCGCCAGCAGCCAACAAAACCGGGCCTCAGGGACAGATACGCAGTATTTT | CASSQQNRASGTDTQYF
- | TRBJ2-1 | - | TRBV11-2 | TGTGCCAGCAGCTTAAGCCTAGCGCGTATCGATGAGCAGTTCTTC | CASSLSLARIDEQFF
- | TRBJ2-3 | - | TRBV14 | TGTGCCAGCAGTGACGACTGGACAGATACGCAGTATTTT | CASSDDWTDTQYF
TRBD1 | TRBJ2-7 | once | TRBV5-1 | TGCGCCAGCAGCTCCTCCCAGGGGGCCTACGAGCAGTACTTC | CASSSSQGAYEQYF
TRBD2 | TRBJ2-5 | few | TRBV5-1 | TGCGCCAGCAGCCCTTTACTAGCGGGAGGTAACCAAGAGACCCAGTACTTC | CASSPLLAGGNQETQYF
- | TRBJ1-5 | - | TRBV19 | TGTGCCAGTAGTGGGCAGGGCGGGGAACCCCAGCATTTT | CASSGQGGEPQHF
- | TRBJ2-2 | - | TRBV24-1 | TGTGCCACCAGTGATGGCATAGGGGTCACCGGGGAGCTGTTTTTT | CATSDGIGVTGELFF
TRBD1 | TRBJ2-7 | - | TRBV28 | TGTGCCAGCATGTTGGACAGGGTTTATCCCGAGCAGTACTTC | CASMLDRVYPEQYF
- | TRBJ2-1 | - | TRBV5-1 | TGCGCCAGCAGCACGGGACTGGTTAGCTCCTACAATGAGCAGTTCTTC | CASSTGLVSSYNEQFF
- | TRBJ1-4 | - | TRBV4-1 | TGCGCCAGCAGCCAAGCTCGGGTGAAAGGGGGTACTAATGAAAAACTGTTTTTT | CASSQARVKGGTNEKLFF
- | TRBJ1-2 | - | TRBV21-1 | TGTGCCAGCAGCAACGCGGACAGAAGATTCTATGGCTACACCTTC | CASSNADRRFYGYTF
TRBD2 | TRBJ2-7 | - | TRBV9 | TGTGCCAGCAGCGTAGGACGGGGGGTGGGCGTCACCCCCTACGAGCAGTACTTC | CASSVGRGVGVTPYEQYF
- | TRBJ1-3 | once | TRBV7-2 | TGTGCCAGCAGCTTAGCAGAGAGCTCTGGAAACACCATATATTTT | CASSLAESSGNTIYF
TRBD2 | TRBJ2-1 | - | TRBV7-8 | TGTGCCAGCAGCTTCCGGACTAGCGGGACCAATGAGCAGTTCTTC | CASSFRTSGTNEQFF
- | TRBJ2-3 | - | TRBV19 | TGTGCCAGTAGTAAGCCTAATAAAGGGGCAGATACGCAGTATTTT | CASSKPNKGADTQYF
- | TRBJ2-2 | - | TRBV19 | TGTGCCAGTAGTTTCGGAGGGCTGGGCACCGGGGAGCTGTTTTTT | CASSFGGLGTGELFF
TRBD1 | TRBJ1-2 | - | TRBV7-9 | TGTGCCAGCAGCTTAGGGGACAGGGCTAACTATGGCTACACCTTC | CASSLGDRANYGYTF
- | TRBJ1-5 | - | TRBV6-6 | TGTGCCAGCAGGGATTACTACAATCAGCCCCAGCATTTT | CASRDYYNQPQHF
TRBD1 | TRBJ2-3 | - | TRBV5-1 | TGCGCCAGCAGCTTCGACAGGGCGGCAGATACGCAGTATTTT | CASSFDRAADTQYF
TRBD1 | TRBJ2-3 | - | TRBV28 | TGTGCCAGCACCCCCCCCGGGACAGGGGCAGATACGCAGTATTTT | CASTPPGTGADTQYF
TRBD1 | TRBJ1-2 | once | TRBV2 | TGTGCCAGCCGGGACAGACTAGTGAACTATGGCTACACCTTC | CASRDRLVNYGYTF
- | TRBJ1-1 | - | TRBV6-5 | TGTGCCAGCAGTACCGAGCGGGGCAAGAACACTGAAGCTTTCTTT | CASSTERGKNTEAFF
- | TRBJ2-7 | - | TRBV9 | TGTGCCAGCAGCGTAGGTGCTAGCGAGGACGAGCAGTACTTC | CASSVGASEDEQYF
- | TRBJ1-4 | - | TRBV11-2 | TGTGCCAGCAGCCTAGGGCCAACTAATGAAAAACTGTTTTTT | CASSLGPTNEKLFF
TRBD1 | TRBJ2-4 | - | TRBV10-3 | TGTGCCATCCGGGACAGGGAAAAAAACATTCAGTACTTC | CAIRDREKNIQYF
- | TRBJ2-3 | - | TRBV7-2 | TGTGCCAGCAGCTTGTTGCCTCCCGCGGAAGTTACGCAGTATTTT | CASSLLPPAEVTQYF
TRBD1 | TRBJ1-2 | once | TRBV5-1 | TGCGCCAGCAGCTTGGGGACAGGGATCTCCTATGGCTACACCTTC | CASSLGTGISYGYTF
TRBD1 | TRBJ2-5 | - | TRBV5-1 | TGCGCCAGCAGCTGGGGACAGGGGGTAGCGGAGACCCAGTACTTC | CASSWGQGVAETQYF
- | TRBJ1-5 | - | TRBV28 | TGTGCCAGCAAACGACCCGGGGGAGGCAATCAGCCCCAGCATTTT | CASKRPGGGNQPQHF
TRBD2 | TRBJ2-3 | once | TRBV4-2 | TGTGCCAGCAGCCAAGATCGGGGAACTAGCGCGACAGATACGCAGTATTTT | CASSQDRGTSATDTQYF
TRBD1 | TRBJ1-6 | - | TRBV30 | TGTGCCTGGAGTGTCGGGACAGGAGATTCACCCCTCCACTTT | CAWSVGTGDSPLHF
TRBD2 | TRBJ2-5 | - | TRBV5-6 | TGTGCCAGCAGCTTGTCGTTTAGCGGGAGCGAGACCCAGTACTTC | CASSLSFSGSETQYF
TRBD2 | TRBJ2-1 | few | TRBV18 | TGTGCCAGCTCACCGACTAGCGGCCTGTACAATGAGCAGTTCTTC | CASSPTSGLYNEQFF
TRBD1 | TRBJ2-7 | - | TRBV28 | TGTGCCAGCAGTTGGTTTAGGCCAGGGGGTGCCTACGAGCAGTACTTC | CASSWFRPGGAYEQYF
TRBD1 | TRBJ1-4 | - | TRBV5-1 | TGCGCCAGCAGCCCGCGGACAGGGGGTGGGATATATGAAAAACTGTTTTTT | CASSPRTGGGIYEKLFF
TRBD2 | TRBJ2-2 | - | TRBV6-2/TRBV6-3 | TGTGCCAGCAGTTTCGGGAGGCCGGGAACCGGGGAGCTGTTTTTT | CASSFGRPGTGELFF
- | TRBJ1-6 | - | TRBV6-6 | TGTGCCAGCAGTTACCGAGGGGAGGGTTCTGGTTCACCCCTCCACTTT | CASSYRGEGSGSPLHF
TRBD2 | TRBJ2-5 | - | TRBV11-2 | TGTGCCAGCAGCTTAAAAGCGGGGATACAAGAGACCCAGTACTTC | CASSLKAGIQETQYF
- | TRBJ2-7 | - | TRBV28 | TGTGCCAGCAGCAGTATACCCTACGAGCAGTACTTC | CASSSIPYEQYF
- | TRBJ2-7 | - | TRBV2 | TGTGCCTGCTCACAGGCCGGCTACGAGCAGTACTTC | CACSQAGYEQYF
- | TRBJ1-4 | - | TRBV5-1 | TGCGCCAGCAGCTTGGGTCAGGATGAAAAACTGTTTTTT | CASSLGQDEKLFF
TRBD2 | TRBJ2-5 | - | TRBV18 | TGTGCCAGCTCACCACCCGGGAGGGAGACCCAGTACTTC | CASSPPGRETQYF
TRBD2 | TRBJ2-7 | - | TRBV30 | TGTGCCTGGAACTCTAAGGCTAGCGGGTTCGAGCAGTACTTC | CAWNSKASGFEQYF
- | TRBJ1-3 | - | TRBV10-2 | TGCGCCAGCAGTGAGGGCGGAATCTCTGGAAACACCATATATTTT | CASSEGGISGNTIYF
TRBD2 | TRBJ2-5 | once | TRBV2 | TGTGCCAGCAAAATCGGGAGGGACCAGTACTTC | CASKIGRDQYF
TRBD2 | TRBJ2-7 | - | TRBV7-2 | TGTGCCAGCAGCTTAATAACTAGCGGCTCCCCCTACGAGCAGTACTTC | CASSLITSGSPYEQYF
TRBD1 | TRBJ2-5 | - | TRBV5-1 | TGCGCCAGCAGCCGGGACAGGGGGGAGACCCAGTACTTC | CASSRDRGETQYF
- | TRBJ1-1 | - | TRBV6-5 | TGTGCCAGCAGAGTACTAATATCGAACACTGAAGCTTTCTTT | CASRVLISNTEAFF
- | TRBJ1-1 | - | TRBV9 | TGTGCCAGCAGCATGCGGTCATACCCGGGGGCTGAAGCTTTCTTT | CASSMRSYPGAEAFF
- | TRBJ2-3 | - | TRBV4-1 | TGCGCCAGCAGCCGCGGAGATACGCAGTATTTT | CASSRGDTQYF
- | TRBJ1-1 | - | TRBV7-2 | TGTGCCAGCAGCTTAGGACAGGCGAGTTTTGGGAACACTGAAGCTTTCTTT | CASSLGQASFGNTEAFF
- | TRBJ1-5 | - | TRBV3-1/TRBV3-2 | TGTGCCAGCAGCACGGGATGGAATCGGCCCCAGCATTTT | CASSTGWNRPQHF
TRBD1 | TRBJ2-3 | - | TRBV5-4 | TGTGCCAGCAGCATGGACAGGGCGAATACGCAGTATTTT | CASSMDRANTQYF